This T cell receptor (beta chain) was documented in a study of T cells in Graves' hyperthyroidism and ophthalmopathy (dated 2019 in TCRdb). With regard to the full study: Peripheral blood samples were taken at the time of initial diagnosis, prior to any treatment. The 90 to 100 discovery patients were randomly divided into training and test sets at a 7:3 ratio. The study also compared thyroid tissue and blood T-cell repertoires from a handful of Graves' hyperthyroidism patients. An independent validation cohort of 18 to 20 hyperthyroidism patients and roughly 16 patients who later progressed to ophthalmopathy tested prospective prediction of ophthalmopathy. According to the paper, TCR Vbeta CDR3 sequencing was carried out on more than 120 peripheral blood samples, which came from 40 to 45 ophthalmopathy, around 75 hyperthyroidism and about 17 progressor patients. Following sampling, methimazole starting at 30 mg daily was given to hyperthyroidism patients, and high-dose intravenous methylprednisolone was given to ophthalmopathy patients. TCR V-J signatures able to tell the groups apart were searched for in a discovery cohort of approximately 95 patients, of whom around 43 had Graves' ophthalmopathy and about 60 had stable Graves' hyperthyroidism. Here is what the overall study found, with its caveats: Sample size was not statistically predetermined, and investigators were not blinded to group allocation. Most expanded thyroid clonotypes (frequency above 0.001) were also detected in blood, a finding suggesting that blood repertoires may reflect thyroid immune responses. During validation, the model predicted progression to ophthalmopathy a median of about 6.3 months ahead of onset, with almost 71% sensitivity and about 75% specificity. Ophthalmopathy was separated from stable hyperthyroidism by a 13 V-J signature model, with around 88% sensitivity and about 81% specificity obtained in cross-validation and 80%/75% obtained in testing.

TCR beta CDR3 regions were amplified from RNA transcripts. For the first round of RT-PCR on the TCR CDR3, the HTBI primer set was used together with the Qiagen OneStep RT-PCR kit. A second multiplex PCR round built the libraries, followed by size selection and purification. Libraries were sequenced paired-end with 100 bp reads on an Illumina HiSeq2000. Regarding the original processing steps: SOAPnuke was used to process the raw data, throwing out any read that contained adapters or uncalled bases, had a mean Phred below 15, or lacked an exact constant-primer or identifier match. High-quality paired reads were merged using COPE v1.2.5, and each unique nucleotide sequence was defined as a clonotype. MiTCR v1.1 was used to align clonotypes to the IMGT TRBV, TRBD and TRBJ reference segments. Analysis was restricted to V-J combinations with a frequency above 0.0001, which covered roughly 99% of repertoires. The TCS score was defined as the ratio of F50 (clonal expansion) to E x V (chaos), calculated using BLOSUM62-based TCRdist between CDR3 peptides within each V-J. Welch's t-statistics and random forest reduced approximately 520 V-J features to 13, which were used in a naive Bayes classifier (R e1071). The public sequencing data were trimmed at Q25 with fastp and processed into clonotypes with MiXCR by TCRdb, which kept only in-frame beta chains. For every CDR3 protein sequence, its rows merge into one entry that carries the most common genes and DNA. The V and J calls here are based on TCRdb, not the publication. The sample has about 380,000 distinct CDR3 sequences on record, around 18% of them singletons. The ten biggest clones cover 35% to 45% of the sample.

Ophthalmopathy patients had moderately to severely active disease, Clinical Activity Score of at least 3, NOSPECS grade of at least 4, and duration under 3 months. Exclusion was applied to patients with uncontrolled infections, other autoimmune diseases, pregnancy or lactation. Diagnoses were established on the basis of clinical symptoms, serum thyroxine and TRAb, thyroid ultrasound, and orbital computed tomography. Ficoll-Paque density gradient centrifugation was used to isolate PBMCs from 9.5 to 10 ml of fresh peripheral blood. Trizol reagent was used to extract total RNA, and RNA quality was then checked on an Agilent 2100 Bioanalyzer. CDR3 length: 16 amino acids, cysteine to phenylalanine. CDR3 DNA is the only sequence kept; it has 48 bases, read in frame from the first base. CDR1 SEHNR and CDR2 FQNEAQ are derived from the germline V gene (reference sequence). Concerning this clonotype itself: Its antigen remains unidentified. Possible read error: a much larger clone is one base away.

The rearranged chain carries TRBV7-9 and TRBJ2-1; TRBD1 lines up with 9 middle nucleotides. The J call may be faulty, since TRBJ2-7 better matches the DNA end. Source material: blood. The sequence was obtained from a man aged 18 to 30 with Graves' ophthalmopathy. In nucleotide form, the sequence is TGTGCCAGCAGCTCTCCGGGACAGGGCTCCTACAATGAGCAGTACTTC. Its product reads: CASSSPGQGSYNEQYF.